The following is a T cell receptor (beta chain) sequence with its context. As yet, its antigen is unknown. The junction shows a germline mismatch at one end, possibly a read error. Indicated time point: baseline pretreatment blood. Treatment in this sample: 15 Gy SBRT to primary tumor, nephrectomy 4 weeks later. Using immunoSEQ multiplex PCR, the repertoire was profiled, and TCRdb retains in-frame clones only, with some absent. The sample records some 150,000 clones, less than 90% being singletons. This entry belongs to a study of radiation and T cells in renal cell carcinoma. Study-wide results and limits: In blood, top tumor clones expanded by 2 weeks, shrinking by 4. Without pretreatment biopsies, baseline tumor clonotype presence was undetermined.

CDR3 length: 10 amino acids. The rearrangement links TRBV5-3 to TRBJ1-2, with a possible D match to TRBD1 (6 bases). TRBV5-3 is designated an ORF whose function remains uncertain. The sample consisted of blood, taken from a patient whose treatment included radiotherapy and nephrectomy. The receptor was isolated from a woman aged 45-65 years with renal cell carcinoma. The CDR3, as DNA: TGTGCCAGAGAAGGGGACACTTCAAACTTC. It encodes CAREGDTSNF.